This T cell receptor (beta chain) was retrieved from a study of blood T cell repertoires in COVID-19. At the level of the study: Samples of COVID-19 (acute and convalescent) were obtained from the United States, Italy and Spain. Sample material is recorded as cDNA or gDNA derived from T cells, B-cell-depleted T cells, or PBMCs.

V was pared by 6 bases and J by 4 bases, with 12 bases between. The CDR3 covers 13 residues. CDR1 is LNHDA and CDR2 is SQIVND in the germline V gene (reference sequence). Authors' analysis steps: Amplification of reference gene primers was used by the study to estimate nucleated cell counts. TCRdb keeps only in-frame clones here, not all; method: immunoSEQ multiplex PCR. V and J calls plus clone size are reproduced from that table; the DNA served to infer D and trimming. The sample includes more than 150,000 clones, approximately 91% of them seen just once. This sequence originates from a man aged 35-49 years with acute or convalescent COVID-19. The sequenced sample consisted of peripheral blood. The rearrangement links TRBV19 to TRBJ2-5; maybe TRBD1 (6 bases). CDR3 nucleotides: TGTGCCAGTAGAACGAGGGGGTCAGAGACCCAGTACTTC. Protein product: CASRTRGSETQYF.